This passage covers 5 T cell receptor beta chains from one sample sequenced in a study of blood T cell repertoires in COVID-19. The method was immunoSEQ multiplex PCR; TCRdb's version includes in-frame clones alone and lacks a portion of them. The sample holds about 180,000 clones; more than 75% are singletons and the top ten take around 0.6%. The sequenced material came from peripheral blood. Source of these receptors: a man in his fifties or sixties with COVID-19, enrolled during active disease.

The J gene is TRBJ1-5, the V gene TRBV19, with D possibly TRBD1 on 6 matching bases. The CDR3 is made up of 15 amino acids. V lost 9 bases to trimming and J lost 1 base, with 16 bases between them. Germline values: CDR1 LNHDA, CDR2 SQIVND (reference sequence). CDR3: CASTLHRESNQPQHF. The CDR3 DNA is TGTGCCAGCACCCTCCACAGGGAAAGCAATCAGCCCCAGCATTTT.

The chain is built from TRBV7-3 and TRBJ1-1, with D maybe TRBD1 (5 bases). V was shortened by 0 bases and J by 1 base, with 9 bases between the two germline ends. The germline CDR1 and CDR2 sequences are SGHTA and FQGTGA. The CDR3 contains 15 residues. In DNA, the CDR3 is TGTGCCAGCAGCTTAACAGGACACGAGAACACTGAAGCTTTCTTT. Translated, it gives CASSLTGHENTEAFF.

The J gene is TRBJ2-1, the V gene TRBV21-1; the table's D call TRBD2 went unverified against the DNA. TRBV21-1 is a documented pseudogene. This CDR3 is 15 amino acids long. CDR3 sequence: CASSIGTSGRLEQFF. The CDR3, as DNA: TGTGCCAGCAGCATAGGGACTAGCGGGAGATTGGAGCAGTTCTTC.

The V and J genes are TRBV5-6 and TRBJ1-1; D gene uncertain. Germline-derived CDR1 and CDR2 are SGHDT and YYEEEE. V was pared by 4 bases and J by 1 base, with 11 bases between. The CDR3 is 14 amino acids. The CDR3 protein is CASSTGRQNTEAFF. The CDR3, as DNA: TGTGCCAGCAGCACTGGCAGGCAGAACACTGAAGCTTTCTTT.

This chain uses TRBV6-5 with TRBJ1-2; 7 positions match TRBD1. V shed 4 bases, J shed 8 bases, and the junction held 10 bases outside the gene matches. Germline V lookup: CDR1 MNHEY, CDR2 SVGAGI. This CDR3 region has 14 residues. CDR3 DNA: TGTGCCAGCAGTTGGTCCGGGACAGTGGAGGGCTACACCTTC. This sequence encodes CASSWSGTVEGYTF.